The 29 T cell receptor beta chains below come from one sample, sequenced in a study of blood T cell repertoires in COVID-19. Here immunoSEQ multiplex PCR was the method, and the copy in TCRdb shows in-frame clones only, minus some. There are 200,000 to 250,000 clones in the sample; about 87% occur only once, and 3.7% lies in the top ten. Sequenced sample: PBMCs or T cells enriched from blood (not recorded which). The receptor set was obtained from a young woman who had been exposed to COVID-19.

This clone appeared a single time. The chain is built from TRBV18 and TRBJ1-4; the match to TRBD1 covers 8 bases. The CDR3 spans 16 residues. Germline lookup yields CDR1 KGHSH and CDR2 LQKENI. V lost 4 bases to trimming and J lost 0 bases; unmatched junction nucleotides: 4. The CDR3 nucleotides are TGTGCCAGCTCACTCAGGGGGCTGTCAACTAATGAAAAACTGTTTTTT. Its translation is CASSLRGLSTNEKLFF. The full variable domain, with the rest looked up from reference TRBV18 and TRBJ1-4, is NAGVMQNPRHLVRRRGQEARLRCSPMKGHSHVYWYRQLPEEGLKFMVYLQKENIIDESGMPKERFSAEFPKEGPSILRIQQVVRGDSAAYFCASSLRGLSTNEKLFFGSGTQLSVL.

This chain uses TRBV28 with TRBJ1-3, with no clear D. V was pared by 8 bases and J by 4 bases, with 9 bases between. This CDR3 comprises 12 residues. Germline CDR1 MDHEN, CDR2 SYDVKM. CDR3 bases: TGTGCCAGCGGCGGTAGGGGAAACACCATATATTTT. Translation: CASGGRGNTIYF.

The chain links TRBV5-1 to TRBJ1-2, with 10 bases identical to TRBD1. The V and J ends lost 5 bases and 0 bases, in that order; junction bases with no gene match: 7. The CDR3 is 16 amino acids. Germline loops: CDR1 SGHRS, CDR2 YFSETQ. In nucleotides, the CDR3 is TGCGCCAGCAGGGCGGGGACAGGGGTTTCTAACTATGGCTACACCTTC. Translated, it gives CASRAGTGVSNYGYTF.

The J gene is TRBJ1-5, the V gene TRBV27; D possibly corresponds to TRBD1 (5 bases). The CDR3 runs to 17 residues. Germline V CDR1 and CDR2: MNHEY, SMNVEV (reference sequence). The V end was cut by 2 bases, the J end by 0 bases, with 14 bases between. The CDR3 here is CASSLQGRPYSNQPQHF. CDR3 DNA sequence: TGTGCCAGCAGTTTACAGGGCAGACCCTATAGCAATCAGCCCCAGCATTTT.

In this sample, this clone turned up a few times. The rearrangement links TRBV6-1 to TRBJ1-2; 10 nucleotides agree with TRBD1. With 1 base clipped from V and 7 bases from J, the junction kept 0 bases outside the gene matches. Germline assignment: CDR1 MNHNS and CDR2 SASEGT. This CDR3 spans 13 amino acids. The CDR3 region has the DNA TGTGCCAGCAGTGAAGGGACAGGGGGTGGCTACACCTTC. Protein product: CASSEGTGGGYTF.

The J gene is TRBJ1-6, the V gene TRBV30; 10 bases match TRBD1. Looked up from germline, CDR1 is GTSNPN and CDR2 is SVGIG (reference sequence). The CDR3 sequence is 16 residues long. J was trimmed by 9 bases and V by 2 bases; bases with no gene match: 10. The CDR3 nucleotides read TGTGCCTGGAGTCCCCCGGGACAGGGGATCGCTTCACCCCTCCACTTT. Translation: CAWSPPGQGIASPLHF.

V and J are TRBV10-1 and TRBJ2-7; 13 bases match TRBD2. V shed 6 bases and J 2 bases; nucleotides not matched to a gene: 4. The germline V gene has CDR1 WNHNN and CDR2 SYGVQD (reference sequence). CDR3 size: 15 residues. The CDR3 sequence is CASRYTSGRAYEQYF. The CDR3 DNA follows: TGCGCCAGCAGATACACTAGCGGGAGGGCCTACGAGCAGTACTTC.

The gene calls are TRBV7-9 and TRBJ2-1, with 8 bases lining up with TRBD2. Germline lookup yields CDR1 SEHNR and CDR2 FQNEAQ (reference sequence). This CDR3 is built from 14 residues. V lost 0 bases, J lost 6 bases, and 1 base stayed unmatched. For the CDR3, the DNA is TGTGCCAGCAGCTTAGCTAGCGGGATCAATGAGCAGTTCTTC. It yields the protein CASSLASGINEQFF.

This chain joins TRBV30 and TRBJ2-7; D ambiguous. Germline CDR1 reads GTSNPN; CDR2 reads SVGIG (reference sequence). This CDR3 has 13 amino acids. The ends were cut back, 0 bases at V and 4 bases at J, with 10 bases in the middle. The CDR3 reads CAWSVLLRYEQYF. The DNA for the CDR3 is TGTGCCTGGAGTGTACTCCTACGATACGAGCAGTACTTC.

The chain links TRBV12-3 or TRBV12-4 to TRBJ2-5; 10 positions match TRBD2. The CDR3 is made up of 13 amino acids. V shed 6 bases and J 5 bases; nucleotides not matched to a gene: 3. CDR3 nucleotides: TGTGCCAGCAGCCATAGCGGGAGGGAGACCCAGTACTTC. Its translation: CASSHSGRETQYF.

This rearrangement joins TRBV29-1 to TRBJ2-2; 8 bases map to TRBD1. V was clipped by 6 bases and J by 8 bases; unmatched bases: 8. The CDR3 has 13 amino acids. The germline V gene has CDR1 SQVTM and CDR2 ANQGSEA. The CDR3 loop reads CSVRGRGRGELFF. In DNA, the CDR3 is TGCAGCGTCAGGGGCAGGGGGCGAGGGGAGCTGTTTTTT.

This chain uses TRBV27 with TRBJ2-2; 11 nucleotides line up with TRBD2. The CDR3 extends over 16 amino acids. CDR1 and CDR2 (germline): MNHEY, SMNVEV (reference sequence). The ends lost 3 bases at V and 7 bases at J; junction bases unmatched: 7. DNA for the CDR3: TGTGCCAGCAGTTTTACTAGCGGGAGTTTGAACGGGGAGCTGTTTTTT. It encodes CASSFTSGSLNGELFF.

The gene calls are TRBV11-2 and TRBJ2-7, with 11 bases fitting TRBD2. This CDR3 has 15 amino acids. The trim removed 5 bases at V and 7 bases at J, leaving 10 bases unmatched. Germline assignment: CDR1 SGHAT and CDR2 FQNNGV. In DNA form, the CDR3 reads TGTGCCAGCAGCAGTATTAGCGGGAGGGGTGGAGAGCAGTACTTC. It is translated as CASSSISGRGGEQYF.

The J gene is TRBJ1-5, the V gene TRBV12-5, with D uncertain. Looked up from germline, CDR1 is LGHNT and CDR2 is FRNRAP. Trimming left V 3 bases short and J 3 bases short, with 12 bases between. The CDR3 runs to 15 residues. The CDR3 region is CASGFGGLDNQPQHF. CDR3 DNA: TGTGCTAGTGGTTTTGGAGGTTTGGACAATCAGCCCCAGCATTTT.

The V and J genes are TRBV2 and TRBJ2-1; the D gene is possibly TRBD2 (5 bases). There are 15 residues in the CDR3. The V end lost 8 bases, the J end lost 0 bases, and 14 bases lay between the germline ends. Looked up from germline, CDR1 is SNHLY and CDR2 is FYNNEI. The CDR3 nucleotides read TGTGCCAGCGTCCGGACGGGAAGCTCCTACAATGAGCAGTTCTTC. Translation gives CASVRTGSSYNEQFF.

This clone was recorded once. This chain joins TRBV11-1 and TRBJ2-7; D gene uncertain. The ends were cut back, 5 bases at V and 2 bases at J, with 7 bases in the middle. CDR1 is SGHAT and CDR2 is FQDESV in the germline V gene (reference sequence). This CDR3 is built from 12 residues. This CDR3 is CASSLNTYEQYF. The CDR3 nucleotides are TGTGCCAGCAGCCTAAATACCTACGAGCAGTACTTC.

The V gene is TRBV9, the J gene TRBJ2-7; perhaps TRBD2 as D (7 bases). The CDR3 spans 16 residues. Germline V gives CDR1 SGDLS, CDR2 YYNGEE. V gave up 0 bases and J gave up 2 bases, with 15 bases separating them. The CDR3 coding sequence is TGTGCCAGCAGCGTAGGGATCAGGGAGGGGGCCTACGAGCAGTACTTC. Translation: CASSVGIREGAYEQYF. The full variable domain, with the rest looked up from reference TRBV9 and TRBJ2-7, is DSGVTQTPKHLITATGQRVTLRCSPRSGDLSVYWYQQSLDQGLQFLIQYYNGEERAKGNILERFSAQQFPDLHSELNLSSLELGDSALYFCASSVGIREGAYEQYFGPGTRLTVT.

The rearrangement links TRBV19 to TRBJ1-1, with D perhaps TRBD1 (6 bases). The CDR3 loop spans 16 amino acids. Germline CDR1 reads LNHDA; CDR2 reads SQIVND (reference sequence). The V gene lost 0 bases and the J gene lost 1 base, with 12 bases spanning the gap. This CDR3 reads CASSIDSGQTNTEAFF. The CDR3 region has the DNA TGTGCCAGTAGTATAGATAGTGGACAGACGAACACTGAAGCTTTCTTT.

The chain couples TRBV18 to TRBJ1-1; no clear D gene. Per germline, CDR1 KGHSH and CDR2 LQKENI. The CDR3 covers 13 residues. Deletions cut 2 bases from V and 5 bases from J, with 9 bases between. DNA of the CDR3: TGTGCCAGCTCACCAACCACTGGTACTGAAGCTTTCTTT. Protein: CASSPTTGTEAFF.

V gene TRBV9 combines with J gene TRBJ2-1; D possibly corresponds to TRBD1 (5 bases). Germline CDR1 reads SGDLS; CDR2 reads YYNGEE. CDR3 size: 16 residues. Trimming left V 1 base short and J 4 bases short, with 15 bases between. CDR3 region: CASSVSGQGQYNEQFF. In DNA form, the CDR3 reads TGTGCCAGCAGCGTAAGTGGGCAGGGTCAATACAATGAGCAGTTCTTC.

The chain has TRBV19 and TRBJ1-5; 9 bases are shared with TRBD1. Germline CDR1 reads LNHDA; CDR2 reads SQIVND (reference sequence). J lost 1 base, V lost 9 bases, and 4 bases had no gene match. The length of the CDR3 is 14 residues. The chain's CDR3 is CARRQGESNQPQHF. The CDR3 nucleotides read TGTGCCAGGCGACAGGGGGAGAGCAATCAGCCCCAGCATTTT. The full variable domain, its missing parts supplied by reference TRBV19 and TRBJ1-5, is DGGITQSPKYLFRKEGQNVTLSCEQNLNHDAMYWYRQDPGQGLRLIYYSQIVNDFQKGDIAEGYSVSREKKESFPLTVTSAQKNPTAFYLCARRQGESNQPQHFGDGTRLSIL.

The J gene is TRBJ1-2, the V gene TRBV18, with D maybe TRBD1 (5 bases). V shed 6 bases and J shed 2 bases, with 10 bases lying between them. Germline values: CDR1 KGHSH, CDR2 LQKENI. The CDR3 extends over 13 amino acids. The CDR3 spells CASSQGLNYGYTF. DNA for the CDR3: TGTGCCAGCTCCCAGGGACTGAACTATGGCTACACCTTC.

The chain is built from TRBV2 and TRBJ2-3; TRBD1 is a possible D gene (6 bases). The V gene lost 0 bases and the J gene lost 1 base, with 11 bases spanning the gap. This CDR3 spans 16 amino acids. The V gene's germline CDR1 is SNHLY and CDR2 FYNNEI. CDR3 loop: CASSEALRQGTDTQYF. In nucleotides, the CDR3 is TGTGCCAGCAGTGAAGCGCTTCGACAGGGCACAGATACGCAGTATTTT.

V gene TRBV7-9 combines with J gene TRBJ1-4; a possible D gene is TRBD1 (5 bases). The germline V and J ends were trimmed by 4 bases and 8 bases, with 11 bases remaining between them. CDR1 and CDR2 (germline): SEHNR, FQNEAQ (reference sequence). There are 13 residues in the CDR3. The CDR3 bases are TGTGCCAGCAGCTCCCGACAGTTCGAAAAACTGTTTTTT. Translation gives CASSSRQFEKLFF.

The gene calls are TRBV19 and TRBJ2-1, with 10 bases matching TRBD1. Germline V gives CDR1 LNHDA, CDR2 SQIVND (reference sequence). With 6 bases clipped from V and 4 bases from J, the junction kept 12 bases outside the gene matches. The CDR3 is made up of 17 amino acids. CDR3 loop: CASSHTAGQGPYNEQFF. The CDR3 DNA reads as TGTGCCAGTAGCCACACCGCGGGACAGGGGCCGTACAATGAGCAGTTCTTC.

The chain couples TRBV19 to TRBJ2-7; D remains unclear. Germline V lookup: CDR1 LNHDA, CDR2 SQIVND (reference sequence). This CDR3 is 13 amino acids long. V lost 3 bases and J lost 0, with 6 bases in between. CDR3 coding DNA: TGTGCCAGTAGTATTGCGCTCTCCTACGAGCAGTACTTC. Protein sequence: CASSIALSYEQYF.

The chain employs TRBV10-1 and TRBJ2-4; D possibly corresponds to TRBD2 (5 bases). Germline V gives CDR1 WNHNN, CDR2 SYGVQD (reference sequence). The CDR3 extends over 14 amino acids. Between the trimmed V and J ends, which lost 3 bases and 2 bases, there was a span of 8 bases. CDR3 amino acids: CASSERGSKNIQYF. DNA for the CDR3: TGCGCCAGCAGTGAAAGAGGGTCCAAAAACATTCAGTACTTC.

V and J are TRBV5-1 and TRBJ2-5, with D possibly matching TRBD1 (6 bases). V gave up 4 bases and J gave up 1 base, with 14 bases separating them. The germline V gene has CDR1 SGHRS and CDR2 YFSETQ. There are 15 residues in the CDR3. CDR3 protein: CASSTRQDGQETQYF. CDR3 in DNA: TGCGCCAGCAGCACCCGACAGGACGGCCAAGAGACCCAGTACTTC.

The chain recombines TRBV18 with TRBJ1-2, with 8 bases lining up with TRBD1. Trimming cost V 3 bases and J 8 bases; bases outside gene matches: 17. This CDR3 has 17 amino acids. Germline-derived CDR1 and CDR2 are KGHSH and LQKENI. CDR3 residues: CASSPPGGSGGPIGYTF. The DNA for the CDR3 is TGTGCCAGCTCACCGCCCGGCGGTTCAGGGGGCCCTATCGGCTACACCTTC.